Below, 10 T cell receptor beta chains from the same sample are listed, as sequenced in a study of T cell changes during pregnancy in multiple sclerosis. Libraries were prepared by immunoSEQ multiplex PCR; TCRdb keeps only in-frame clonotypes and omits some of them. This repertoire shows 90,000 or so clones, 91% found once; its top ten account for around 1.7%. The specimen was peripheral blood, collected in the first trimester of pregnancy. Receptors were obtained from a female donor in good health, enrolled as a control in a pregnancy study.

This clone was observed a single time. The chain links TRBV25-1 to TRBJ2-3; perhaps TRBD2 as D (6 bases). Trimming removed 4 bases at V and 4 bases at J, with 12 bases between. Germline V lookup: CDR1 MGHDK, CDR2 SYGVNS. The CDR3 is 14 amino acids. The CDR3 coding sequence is TGTGCCAGCAGTGCTATCCGGGGGTCAGATACGCAGTATTTT. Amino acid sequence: CASSAIRGSDTQYF. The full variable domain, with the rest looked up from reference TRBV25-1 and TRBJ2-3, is EADIYQTPRYLVIGTGKKITLECSQTMGHDKMYWYQQDPGMELHLIHYSYGVNSTEKGDLSSESTVSRIRTEHFPLTLESARPSHTSQYLCASSAIRGSDTQYFGPGTRLTVL.

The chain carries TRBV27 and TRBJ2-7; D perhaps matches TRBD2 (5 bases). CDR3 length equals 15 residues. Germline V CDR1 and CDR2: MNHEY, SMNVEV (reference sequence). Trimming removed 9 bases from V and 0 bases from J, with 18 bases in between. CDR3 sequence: CASHRGPWGSYEQYF. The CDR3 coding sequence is TGTGCCAGTCATAGAGGGCCTTGGGGCTCCTACGAGCAGTACTTC.

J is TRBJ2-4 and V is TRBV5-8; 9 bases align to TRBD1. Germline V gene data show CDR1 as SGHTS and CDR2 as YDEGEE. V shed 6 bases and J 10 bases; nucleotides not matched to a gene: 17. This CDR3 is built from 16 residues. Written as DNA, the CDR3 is TGTGCCAGCAACTCCCCTGGGGGGACAGGGTTTAGGATTCAGTACTTC. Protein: CASNSPGGTGFRIQYF.

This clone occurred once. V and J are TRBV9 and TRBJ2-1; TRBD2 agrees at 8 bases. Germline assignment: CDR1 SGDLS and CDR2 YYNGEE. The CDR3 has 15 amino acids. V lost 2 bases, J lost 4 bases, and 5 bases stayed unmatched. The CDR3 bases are TGTGCCAGCAGCGTGGCGGGGGGTATTTACAATGAGCAGTTCTTC. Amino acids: CASSVAGGIYNEQFF.

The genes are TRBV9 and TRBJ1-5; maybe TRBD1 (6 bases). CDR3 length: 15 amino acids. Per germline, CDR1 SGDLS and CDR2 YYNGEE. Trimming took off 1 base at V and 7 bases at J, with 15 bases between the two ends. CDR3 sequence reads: CASSVMDSPGQPQHF. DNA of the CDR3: TGTGCCAGCAGCGTAATGGACAGCCCTGGGCAGCCCCAGCATTTT.

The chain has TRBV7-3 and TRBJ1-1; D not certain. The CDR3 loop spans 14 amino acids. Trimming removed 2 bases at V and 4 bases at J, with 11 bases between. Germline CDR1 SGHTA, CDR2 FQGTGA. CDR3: CASSLLPTGTEAFF. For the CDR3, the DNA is TGTGCCAGCAGCTTACTTCCCACGGGCACTGAAGCTTTCTTT.

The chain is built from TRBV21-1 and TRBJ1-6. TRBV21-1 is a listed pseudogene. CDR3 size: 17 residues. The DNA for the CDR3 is TGTGCCAGCAGCAAACGGCCGGAGAAGATCTATAATTCACCCCTCCACTTT. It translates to CASSKRPEKIYNSPLHF.

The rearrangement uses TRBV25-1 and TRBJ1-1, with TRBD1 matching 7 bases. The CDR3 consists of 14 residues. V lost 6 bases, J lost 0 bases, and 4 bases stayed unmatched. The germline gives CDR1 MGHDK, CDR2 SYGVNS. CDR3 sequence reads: CASSAGQMNTEAFF. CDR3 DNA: TGTGCCAGCAGCGCGGGACAGATGAACACTGAAGCTTTCTTT.

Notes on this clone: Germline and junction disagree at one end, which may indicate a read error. CDR3 loop: CAGSWGTGVQPQHF. CDR3 DNA: TGTGCCGGCAGTTGGGGGACAGGGGTTCAGCCCCAGCATTTT. The chain recombines TRBV28 with TRBJ1-5; the match to TRBD1 covers 10 bases. Germline loops: CDR1 MDHEN, CDR2 SYDVKM. This CDR3 spans 14 amino acids.

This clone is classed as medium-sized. The CDR3 region is CASSQSAGGYGYTF. The DNA for the CDR3 is TGTGCCAGCAGCCAGTCAGCGGGGGGATATGGCTACACCTTC. The chain couples TRBV4-2 to TRBJ1-2; a weak D match, TRBD1 (5 bases). V gave up 3 bases and J gave up 5 bases, with 13 bases separating them. The CDR3 is made up of 14 amino acids. Germline lookup yields CDR1 LGHNA and CDR2 YNFKEQ.